These 32 T cell receptor beta chains came from one sample sequenced in a study of graft-versus-host responses after intestinal transplantation. Here immunoSEQ multiplex PCR was the method, and the copy in TCRdb shows in-frame clones only, minus some. The data hold under 15,000 clones, with over 85% observed a single time. Sequencing was performed on PBMCs, taken about 34 months after intestinal transplantation. Receptor source: a human patient who received an intestinal transplant, so some T cells may come from the graft donor.

The chain is built from TRBV29-1 and TRBJ2-2; 14 bases match TRBD2. With V trimmed by 7 bases and J by 4 bases, 5 bases remained unmatched. This CDR3 comprises 15 residues. CDR1 is SQVTM, CDR2 ANQGSEA, per germline. CDR3 protein: CSARTSGGFTGELFF. The CDR3 DNA reads TGCAGCGCTAGGACTAGCGGGGGGTTCACCGGGGAGCTGTTTTTT.

The V gene is TRBV6-6, the J gene TRBJ2-3; the D is unclear. Germline V lookup: CDR1 MNHNY, CDR2 SVGAGI (reference sequence). CDR3 length equals 14 residues. V was clipped by 6 bases and J by 2 bases, with 12 bases between them. DNA for the CDR3: TGTGCCAGCAGGTGGGGTATCTCCACAGATACGCAGTATTTT. It encodes CASRWGISTDTQYF.

J is TRBJ2-3 and V is TRBV6-4; 9 nucleotides line up with TRBD2. Germline values: CDR1 MRHNA, CDR2 SNTAGT. CDR3 length: 15 amino acids. Trimming removed 6 bases from V and 6 bases from J; junction bases left unmatched: 10. The CDR3 spells CASSPLGLASDTQYF. The CDR3 nucleotides read TGTGCCAGCAGCCCCTTGGGACTAGCCTCCGATACGCAGTATTTT.

This chain connects TRBV11-2 to TRBJ2-1; 7 bases fit TRBD2. Trimming cost V 3 bases and J 3 bases; bases outside gene matches: 2. The CDR3 extends over 14 amino acids. Germline CDR1 and CDR2: SGHAT and FQNNGV. Written as DNA, the CDR3 is TGTGCCAGCAGCTTGGGCGGGGGCTACAATGAGCAGTTCTTC. The encoded protein is CASSLGGGYNEQFF.

The genes are TRBV6-6 and TRBJ1-1; D gene ambiguous. Trimming stripped 1 base from V and 7 bases from J, with 16 bases between. CDR3 size: 15 residues. Germline lookup yields CDR1 MNHNY and CDR2 SVGAGI (reference sequence). The CDR3 protein is CASSYFGRRSGEAFF. CDR3 DNA sequence: TGTGCCAGCAGTTACTTCGGCAGGCGAAGTGGTGAAGCTTTCTTT.

The rearrangement links TRBV19 to TRBJ2-1; TRBD2 matches at 11 bases. CDR1 LNHDA and CDR2 SQIVND come from the germline V gene (reference sequence). J gave up 7 bases and V 3 bases, and 14 bases lay outside the gene matches. CDR3 length: 18 amino acids. CDR3 loop: CASSMLRSWGLADNEQFF. CDR3 coding DNA: TGTGCCAGTAGTATGCTAAGGAGTTGGGGACTAGCGGATAATGAGCAGTTCTTC.

Note on this clone: Its ends do not fully match the called genes, so a read error is possible. The rearrangement links TRBV7-9 to TRBJ2-2; D call uncertain. The CDR3 runs 14 residues. Germline values: CDR1 SEHNR, CDR2 FQNEAQ (reference sequence). In DNA, the CDR3 is TGTGCCAGCACCTTAGAACCCCGGTGGGAGGAGCTGTTTTTT. The encoded protein is CASTLEPRWEELFF.

This chain connects TRBV5-1 to TRBJ1-4, with D tentatively TRBD1 (5 bases). Per the germline V gene, CDR1 is SGHRS and CDR2 is YFSETQ. Trimming shortened V by 0 bases and J by 6 bases, and 12 bases separated the two germline ends. CDR3 size: 15 residues. The CDR3: CASSLGGRADEKLFF. The CDR3 DNA reads as TGCGCCAGCAGCTTGGGGGGCAGGGCAGATGAAAAACTGTTTTTT.

CDR3 sequence: CASSLGGNEQFF. DNA for the CDR3: TGCGCCAGCAGCTTAGGCGGCAATGAGCAGTTCTTC. This chain uses TRBV5-1 with TRBJ2-1; D call uncertain. Trimming pared 2 bases from V and 6 bases from J, leaving 6 bases between. The CDR3 is 12 amino acids. Germline values: CDR1 SGHRS, CDR2 YFSETQ.

The genes are TRBV10-3 and TRBJ1-1; possible D gene TRBD1, 6 bases. Per germline, CDR1 ENHRY and CDR2 SYGVKD. The CDR3 runs to 14 residues. V shed 5 bases and J shed 0 bases, with 10 bases lying between them. CDR3 bases: TGTGCCATCAGTCCGGGGGCATTGAACACTGAAGCTTTCTTT. Translating gives CAISPGALNTEAFF.

The J gene is TRBJ1-2, the V gene TRBV6-1; 9 nucleotides agree with TRBD1. The CDR3 is made up of 15 amino acids. Germline lookup yields CDR1 MNHNS and CDR2 SASEGT. V dropped 6 bases and J dropped 4; count of bases not matched to a gene: 9. The CDR3 protein is CASRSTGGLSYGYTF. Written as DNA, the CDR3 is TGTGCCAGCAGGTCAACAGGGGGCTTGAGCTATGGCTACACCTTC.

V usage is TRBV6-5 and J usage is TRBJ1-2, with 11 bases matching TRBD1. Germline CDR1 MNHEY, CDR2 SVGAGI. J gave up 4 bases and V 8 bases, and 3 bases lay outside the gene matches. The CDR3 length is 13 residues. This CDR3 is CASGQGASYGYTF. For the CDR3, the DNA is TGTGCCAGCGGACAGGGGGCCTCCTATGGCTACACCTTC.

The rearrangement links TRBV27 to TRBJ1-2, with D tentatively TRBD1 (6 bases). The CDR3 contains 14 residues. V gave up 7 bases and J gave up 3 bases, with 15 bases separating them. Germline-derived CDR1 and CDR2 are MNHEY and SMNVEV (reference sequence). The CDR3 DNA sequence: TGTGCCAGCAAGCGGACAGAAAGTCACTATGGCTACACCTTC. This translates into CASKRTESHYGYTF.

This sequence joins TRBV19 and TRBJ1-1, with 11 bases that match TRBD1. The CDR3 loop spans 12 amino acids. CDR1 LNHDA and CDR2 SQIVND come from the germline V gene (reference sequence). After removal of 8 bases from V and 11 bases from J, the junction contained 7 bases not matched to a gene. CDR3 bases: TGTGCCAGTGGACAGGGGGCGACTCGGGCTTTCTTT. This codes for CASGQGATRAFF. Variable domain in full (rest from reference TRBV19 and TRBJ1-1): DGGITQSPKYLFRKEGQNVTLSCEQNLNHDAMYWYRQDPGQGLRLIYYSQIVNDFQKGDIAEGYSVSREKKESFPLTVTSAQKNPTAFYLCASGQGATRAFFGQGTRLTVV.

The chain employs TRBV18 and TRBJ2-1; tentative D call: TRBD1 (5 bases). Between the trimmed V and J ends, which lost 2 bases and 6 bases, there was a span of 14 bases. The germline CDR1 and CDR2 sequences are KGHSH and LQKENI. The CDR3 spans 15 residues. CDR3 amino acids: CASSPGQGGLNEQFF. In DNA, the CDR3 is TGTGCCAGCTCACCAGGGCAGGGTGGGCTCAATGAGCAGTTCTTC.

The chain links TRBV6-5 to TRBJ1-3; 7 positions match TRBD1. CDR3 length: 15 residues. Losses at the gene ends were 4 bases for V and 2 bases for J; bases not matched to a gene: 5. CDR1 and CDR2 (germline): MNHEY, SVGAGI. The CDR3 coding sequence is TGTGCCAGCAGTTCGAGGGACAGCACTGGAAACACCATATATTTT. Protein sequence: CASSSRDSTGNTIYF.

This clone appeared once. V gene TRBV6-5 combines with J gene TRBJ1-2, with D possibly matching TRBD1 (6 bases). CDR3 length: 14 residues. The germline gives CDR1 MNHEY, CDR2 SVGAGI. The V and J ends lost 2 bases and 2 bases respectively, with 9 bases between them. CDR3 nucleotide sequence: TGTGCCAGCAGTTACAACAGGGACAACTATGGCTACACCTTC. Encoded protein: CASSYNRDNYGYTF.

The rearrangement links TRBV6-6 to TRBJ1-2, with TRBD1 matching 7 bases. V shed 7 bases, J shed 1 base, and the junction held 12 bases outside the gene matches. Per the germline V gene, CDR1 is MNHNY and CDR2 is SVGAGI (reference sequence). The CDR3 extends over 16 amino acids. This CDR3 reads CASTKTGSGVNYGYTF. The CDR3 coding sequence is TGTGCCAGCACCAAGACAGGGTCTGGGGTTAACTATGGCTACACCTTC.

This chain uses TRBV4-2 with TRBJ1-6, with a weak D call TRBD1 (5 bases). The CDR3 has 18 amino acids. V was shortened by 4 bases and J by 3 bases, with 19 bases between the two germline ends. Germline CDR1 LGHNA, CDR2 YNFKEQ. The DNA of the CDR3 is TGTGCCAGCAGCCTCATGTCCCCTCGGGGGGGCTATAATTCACCCCTCCACTTT. It translates to CASSLMSPRGGYNSPLHF.

Points on this clone: At one of its ends the junction is not consistent with the germline gene, which may arise from a read error. V gene TRBV7-7 combines with J gene TRBJ2-1; perhaps TRBD2 as D (5 bases). The germline V gene has CDR1 SSHAT and CDR2 FNYEAQ (reference sequence). This CDR3 contains 15 residues. CDR3 nucleotide sequence: TGTGCTAGCAGCCCCACCGGGGTTAAATACAATGAGCAGTTCTTC. This codes for CASSPTGVKYNEQFF.

This chain links TRBV21-1 with TRBJ1-1; whether TRBD1, the table's D call, matches the DNA was not checked. TRBV21-1 is reported as a pseudogene. This CDR3 is 13 amino acids long. The CDR3 sequence is CASFQVMNTEAFF. Here the CDR3 DNA reads TGTGCCAGCTTTCAGGTAATGAACACTGAAGCTTTCTTT.

The J gene is TRBJ1-1, the V gene TRBV5-1; D is uncertain. This CDR3 spans 13 amino acids. Trimming stripped 1 base from V and 4 bases from J, with 8 bases between. The germline gives CDR1 SGHRS, CDR2 YFSETQ. The CDR3 spells CASSLKEFTEAFF. The CDR3, as DNA: TGCGCCAGCAGCTTGAAAGAGTTCACTGAAGCTTTCTTT.

The gene calls are TRBV6-1 and TRBJ2-1; maybe TRBD1 (5 bases). Trimming removed 0 bases from V and 4 bases from J, with 13 bases in between. Germline CDR1 is MNHNS and CDR2 is SASEGT. The CDR3 runs to 16 residues. CDR3 residues: CASSEAAGSIYNEQFF. CDR3 DNA: TGTGCCAGCAGTGAAGCTGCAGGGTCGATTTACAATGAGCAGTTCTTC.

V and J are TRBV19 and TRBJ2-1; TRBD1 is a possible D gene (5 bases). The CDR3 runs to 16 residues. Per the germline V gene, CDR1 is LNHDA and CDR2 is SQIVND (reference sequence). V dropped 5 bases and J dropped 5 bases, with 19 bases sitting between them. The CDR3 loop reads CASSPLGRAVDNEQFF. Here the CDR3 DNA reads TGTGCCAGTAGTCCCCTTGGCAGGGCCGTGGACAATGAGCAGTTCTTC.

The chain joins TRBV7-8 to TRBJ2-6, with a possible D match to TRBD1 (5 bases). The CDR3 covers 19 residues. V lost 2 bases and J lost 2, with 19 bases in between. Germline V gene data show CDR1 as SGHVS and CDR2 as FQNEAQ. CDR3 DNA sequence: TGTGCCAGCAGCTTAAAGACAGTGTCCCTCCAAACTGGGGCCAACGTCCTGACTTTC. This codes for CASSLKTVSLQTGANVLTF.

The genes are TRBV2 and TRBJ2-1; maybe TRBD2 (5 bases). The CDR3 is 13 amino acids. Germline V gives CDR1 SNHLY, CDR2 FYNNEI. V lost 8 bases and J 4 bases, leaving 12 bases between the germline ends. Here the CDR3 reads CASGSGFYNEQFF. CDR3 coding DNA: TGTGCCAGCGGGTCGGGGTTTTACAATGAGCAGTTCTTC.

The V and J genes are TRBV10-3 and TRBJ1-1; 8 bases are shared with TRBD1. CDR3 size: 14 residues. V was pared by 4 bases and J by 1 base, with 2 bases of the junction left unmatched. Germline lookup yields CDR1 ENHRY and CDR2 SYGVKD. The CDR3 DNA reads as TGTGCCATCAGTGGCGGACAGGGGAACACTGAAGCTTTCTTT. Translated: CAISGGQGNTEAFF.

The rearrangement uses TRBV12-5 and TRBJ2-7; D is uncertain. Germline V gene sequence: CDR1 LGHNT, CDR2 FRNRAP. Trimming pared 7 bases from V and 4 bases from J, leaving 17 bases between. The CDR3 spans 14 residues. Here the CDR3 reads CASAPDRPVYEQYF. CDR3 DNA: TGTGCTAGTGCCCCCGACCGCCCCGTTTACGAGCAGTACTTC.

The chain carries TRBV6-4 and TRBJ2-3; 8 nucleotides line up with TRBD2. Per the germline V gene, CDR1 is MRHNA and CDR2 is SNTAGT. Trimming cost V 4 bases and J 6 bases; bases outside gene matches: 12. CDR3 size: 16 residues. Here the CDR3 reads CASSVPGTRSADTQYF. As DNA, the CDR3 is TGTGCCAGCAGTGTTCCGGGGACTAGAAGTGCCGATACGCAGTATTTT.

V is TRBV7-3 and J is TRBJ1-2; 7 nucleotides match TRBD1. The CDR3 is 12 residues long. V lost 6 bases and J lost 6; bases outside the gene matches: 4. Per germline, CDR1 SGHTA and CDR2 FQGTGA. CDR3 sequence: CASSSTGDGYTF. In DNA, the CDR3 is TGTGCCAGCAGTTCTACAGGGGATGGCTACACCTTC.

This sequence joins TRBV7-9 and TRBJ2-5; maybe TRBD2 (6 bases). V lost 8 bases and J 5 bases, leaving 12 bases between the germline ends. The CDR3 length is 12 residues. The germline gives CDR1 SEHNR, CDR2 FQNEAQ (reference sequence). CDR3 nucleotides: TGTGCCAGCGGGGCTCGGGGGGAGACCCAGTACTTC. Encoded protein: CASGARGETQYF. Variable domain in full (rest from reference TRBV7-9 and TRBJ2-5): DTGVSQNPRHKITKRGQNVTFRCDPISEHNRLYWYRQTLGQGPEFLTYFQNEAQLEKSRLLSDRFSAERPKGSFSTLEIQRTEQGDSAMYLCASGARGETQYFGPGTRLLVL.

The genes are TRBV2 and TRBJ2-7; D may match TRBD1 or TRBD2 (5 bases each). This CDR3 has 15 amino acids. V was cut by 7 bases and J by 2 bases, with 18 bases left in between. Looked up from germline, CDR1 is SNHLY and CDR2 is FYNNEI. CDR3 nucleotide sequence: TGTGCCAGCACGGTCTCCGGGACCCTCGCCTACGAGCAGTACTTC. Protein sequence: CASTVSGTLAYEQYF.